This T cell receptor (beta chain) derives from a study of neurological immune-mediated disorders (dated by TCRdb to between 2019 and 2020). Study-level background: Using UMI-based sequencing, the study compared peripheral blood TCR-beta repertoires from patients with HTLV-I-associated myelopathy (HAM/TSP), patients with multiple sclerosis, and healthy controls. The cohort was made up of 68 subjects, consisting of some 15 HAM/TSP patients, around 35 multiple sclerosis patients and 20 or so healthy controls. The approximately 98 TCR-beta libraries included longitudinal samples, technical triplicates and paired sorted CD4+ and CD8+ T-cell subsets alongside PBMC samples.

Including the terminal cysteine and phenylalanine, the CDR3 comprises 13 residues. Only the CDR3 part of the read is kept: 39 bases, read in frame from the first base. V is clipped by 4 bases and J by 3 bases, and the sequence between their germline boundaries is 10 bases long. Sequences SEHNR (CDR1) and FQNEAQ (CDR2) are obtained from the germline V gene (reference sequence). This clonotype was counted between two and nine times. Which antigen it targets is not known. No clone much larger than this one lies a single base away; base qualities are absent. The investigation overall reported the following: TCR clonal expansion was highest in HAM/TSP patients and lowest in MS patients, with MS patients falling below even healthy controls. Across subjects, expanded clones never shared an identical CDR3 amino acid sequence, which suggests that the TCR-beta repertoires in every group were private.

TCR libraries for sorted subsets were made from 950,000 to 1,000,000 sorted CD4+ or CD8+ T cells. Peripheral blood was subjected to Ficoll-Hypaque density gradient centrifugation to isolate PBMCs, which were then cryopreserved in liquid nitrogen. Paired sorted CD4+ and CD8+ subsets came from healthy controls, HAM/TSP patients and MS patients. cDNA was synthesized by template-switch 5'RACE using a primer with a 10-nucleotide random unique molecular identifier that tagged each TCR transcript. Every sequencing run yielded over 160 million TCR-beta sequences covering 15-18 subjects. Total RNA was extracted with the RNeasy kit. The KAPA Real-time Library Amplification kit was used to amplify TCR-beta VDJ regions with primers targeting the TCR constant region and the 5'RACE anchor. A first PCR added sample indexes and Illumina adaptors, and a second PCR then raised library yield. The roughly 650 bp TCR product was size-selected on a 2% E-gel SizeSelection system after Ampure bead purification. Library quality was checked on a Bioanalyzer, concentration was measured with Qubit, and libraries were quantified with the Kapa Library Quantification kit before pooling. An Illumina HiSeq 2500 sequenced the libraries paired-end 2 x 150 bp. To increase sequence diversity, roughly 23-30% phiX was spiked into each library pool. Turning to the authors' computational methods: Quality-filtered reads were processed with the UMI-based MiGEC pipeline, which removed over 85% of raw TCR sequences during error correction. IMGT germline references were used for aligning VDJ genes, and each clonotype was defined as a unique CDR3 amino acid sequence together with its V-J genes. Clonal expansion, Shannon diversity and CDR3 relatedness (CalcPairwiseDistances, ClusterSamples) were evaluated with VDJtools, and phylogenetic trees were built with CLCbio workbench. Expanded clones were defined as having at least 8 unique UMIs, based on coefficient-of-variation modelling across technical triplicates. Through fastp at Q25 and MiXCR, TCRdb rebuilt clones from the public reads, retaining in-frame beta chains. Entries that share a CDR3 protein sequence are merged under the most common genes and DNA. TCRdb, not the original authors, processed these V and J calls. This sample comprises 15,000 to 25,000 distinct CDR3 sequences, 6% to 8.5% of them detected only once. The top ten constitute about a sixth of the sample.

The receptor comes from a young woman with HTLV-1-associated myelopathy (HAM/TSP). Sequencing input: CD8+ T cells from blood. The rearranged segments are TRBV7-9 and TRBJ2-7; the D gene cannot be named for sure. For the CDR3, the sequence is CASSSGPFYEQYF. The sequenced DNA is TGTGCCAGCAGCTCAGGACCATTCTACGAGCAGTACTTC.